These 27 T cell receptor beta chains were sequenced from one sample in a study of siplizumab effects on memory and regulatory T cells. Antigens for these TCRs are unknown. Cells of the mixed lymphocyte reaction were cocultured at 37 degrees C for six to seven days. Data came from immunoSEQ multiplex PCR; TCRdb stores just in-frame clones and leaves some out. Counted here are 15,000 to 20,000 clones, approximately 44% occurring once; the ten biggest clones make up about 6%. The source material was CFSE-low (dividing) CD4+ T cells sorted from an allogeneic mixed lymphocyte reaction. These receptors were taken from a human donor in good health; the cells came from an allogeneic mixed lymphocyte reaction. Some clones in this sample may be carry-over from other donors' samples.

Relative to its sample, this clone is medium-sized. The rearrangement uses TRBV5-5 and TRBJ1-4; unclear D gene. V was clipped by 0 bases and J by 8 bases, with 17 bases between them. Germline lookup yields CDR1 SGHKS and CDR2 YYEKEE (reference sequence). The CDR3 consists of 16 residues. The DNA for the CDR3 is TGTGCCAGCAGCTTGGAGCTGGGCCGAACCAGAGAAAAACTGTTTTTT. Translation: CASSLELGRTREKLFF.

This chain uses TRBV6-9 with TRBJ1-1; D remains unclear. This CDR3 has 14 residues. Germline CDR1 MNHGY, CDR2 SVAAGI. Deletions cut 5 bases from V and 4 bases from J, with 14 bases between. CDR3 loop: CASSERSGFTEAFF. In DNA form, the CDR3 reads TGTGCCAGCAGTGAAAGATCCGGATTCACTGAAGCTTTCTTT.

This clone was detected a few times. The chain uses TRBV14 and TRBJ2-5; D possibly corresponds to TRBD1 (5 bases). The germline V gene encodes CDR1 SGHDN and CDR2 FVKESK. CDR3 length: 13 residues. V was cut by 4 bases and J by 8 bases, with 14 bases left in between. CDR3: CASSPQTASTQYF. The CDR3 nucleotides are TGTGCCAGCAGCCCCCAGACAGCTAGTACCCAGTACTTC.

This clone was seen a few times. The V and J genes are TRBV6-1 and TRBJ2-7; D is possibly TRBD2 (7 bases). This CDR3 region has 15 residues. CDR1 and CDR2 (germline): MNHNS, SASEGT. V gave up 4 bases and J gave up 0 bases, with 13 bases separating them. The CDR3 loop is CASSGLADSSYEQYF. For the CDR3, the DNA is TGTGCCAGCAGTGGGCTAGCGGACAGCTCCTACGAGCAGTACTTC.

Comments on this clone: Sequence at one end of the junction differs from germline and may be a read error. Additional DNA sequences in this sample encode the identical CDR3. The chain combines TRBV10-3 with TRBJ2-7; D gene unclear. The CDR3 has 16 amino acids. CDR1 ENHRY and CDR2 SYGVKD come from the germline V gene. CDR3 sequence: CAISEGIYTYSYEQYF. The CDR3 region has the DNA TGTGCCATCAGTGAGGGGATTTACACTTACTCCTACGAACAGTACTTC.

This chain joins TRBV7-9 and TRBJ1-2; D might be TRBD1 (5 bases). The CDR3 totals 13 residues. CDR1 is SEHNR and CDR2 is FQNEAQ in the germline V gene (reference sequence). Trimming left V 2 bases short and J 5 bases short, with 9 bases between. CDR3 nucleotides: TGTGCCAGCAGCTTACCACAGGATTATGGCTACACCTTC. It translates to CASSLPQDYGYTF.

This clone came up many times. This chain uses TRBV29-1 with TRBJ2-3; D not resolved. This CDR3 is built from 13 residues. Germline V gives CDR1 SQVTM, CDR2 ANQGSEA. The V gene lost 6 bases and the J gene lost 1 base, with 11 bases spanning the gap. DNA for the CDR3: TGCAGCGTGCTCTCCATCGGCACAGATACGCAGTATTTT. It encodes CSVLSIGTDTQYF.

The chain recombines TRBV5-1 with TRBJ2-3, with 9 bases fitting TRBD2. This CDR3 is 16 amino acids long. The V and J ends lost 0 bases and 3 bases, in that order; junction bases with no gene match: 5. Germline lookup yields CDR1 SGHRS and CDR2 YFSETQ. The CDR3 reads CASSLVSGSTTDTQYF. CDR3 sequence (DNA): TGCGCCAGCAGCTTGGTTAGCGGGAGTACTACAGATACGCAGTATTTT.

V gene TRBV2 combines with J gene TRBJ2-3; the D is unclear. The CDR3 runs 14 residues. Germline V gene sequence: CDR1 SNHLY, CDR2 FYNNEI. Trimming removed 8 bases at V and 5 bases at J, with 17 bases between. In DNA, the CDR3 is TGTGCCAGCTCTTCCGCGACCTGGGGAGATACGCAGTATTTT. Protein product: CASSSATWGDTQYF.

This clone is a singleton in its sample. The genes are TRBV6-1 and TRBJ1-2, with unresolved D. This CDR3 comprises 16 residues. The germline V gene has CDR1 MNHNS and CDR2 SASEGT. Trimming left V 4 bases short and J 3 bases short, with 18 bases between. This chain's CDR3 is CASSARGISNYYGYTF. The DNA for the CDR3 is TGTGCCAGCAGTGCCCGGGGTATAAGTAACTACTATGGCTACACCTTC.

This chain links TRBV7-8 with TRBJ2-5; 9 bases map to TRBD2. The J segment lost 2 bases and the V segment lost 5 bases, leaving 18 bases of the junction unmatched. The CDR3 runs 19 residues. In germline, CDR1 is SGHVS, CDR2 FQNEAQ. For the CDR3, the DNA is TGTGCCAGCAGCAGGGGTCAGGCGGGAGGGACCCTCTTACAAGAGACCCAGTACTTC. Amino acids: CASSRGQAGGTLLQETQYF.

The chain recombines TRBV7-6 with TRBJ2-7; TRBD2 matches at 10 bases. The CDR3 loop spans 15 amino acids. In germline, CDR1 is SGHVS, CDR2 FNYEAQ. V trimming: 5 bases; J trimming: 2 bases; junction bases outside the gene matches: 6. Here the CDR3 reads CASSQGLADTYEQYF. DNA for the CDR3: TGTGCCAGCAGCCAAGGACTAGCGGATACCTACGAGCAGTACTTC.

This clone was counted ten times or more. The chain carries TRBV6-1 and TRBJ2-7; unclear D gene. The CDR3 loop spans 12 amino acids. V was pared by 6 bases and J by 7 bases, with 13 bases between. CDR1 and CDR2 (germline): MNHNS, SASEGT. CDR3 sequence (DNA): TGTGCCAGCAGCCCCCCTCTGTGGGAGCAGTACTTC. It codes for CASSPPLWEQYF.

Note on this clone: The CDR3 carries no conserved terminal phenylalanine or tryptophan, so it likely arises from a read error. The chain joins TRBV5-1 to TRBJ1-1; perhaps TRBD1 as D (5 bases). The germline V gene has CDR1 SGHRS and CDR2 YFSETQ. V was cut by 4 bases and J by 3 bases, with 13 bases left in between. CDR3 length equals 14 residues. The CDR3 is CASSLGPGDTEAFL. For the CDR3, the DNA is TGCGCCAGCAGCCTTGGACCGGGGGACACTGAAGCTTTCTTG.

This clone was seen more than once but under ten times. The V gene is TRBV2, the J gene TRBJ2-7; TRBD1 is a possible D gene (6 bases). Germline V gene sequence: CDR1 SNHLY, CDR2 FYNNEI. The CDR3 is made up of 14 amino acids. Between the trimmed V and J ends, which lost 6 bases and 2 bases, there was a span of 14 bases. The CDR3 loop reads CASRRTGGPYEQYF. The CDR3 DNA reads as TGTGCCAGCAGGAGGACTGGGGGCCCCTACGAGCAGTACTTC.

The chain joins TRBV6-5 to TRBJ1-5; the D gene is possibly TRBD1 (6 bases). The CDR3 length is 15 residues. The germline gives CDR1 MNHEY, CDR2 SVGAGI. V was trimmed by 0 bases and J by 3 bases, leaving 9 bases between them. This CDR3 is CASSYSGAVNQPQHF. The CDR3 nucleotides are TGTGCCAGCAGTTACTCGGGGGCGGTCAATCAGCCCCAGCATTTT.

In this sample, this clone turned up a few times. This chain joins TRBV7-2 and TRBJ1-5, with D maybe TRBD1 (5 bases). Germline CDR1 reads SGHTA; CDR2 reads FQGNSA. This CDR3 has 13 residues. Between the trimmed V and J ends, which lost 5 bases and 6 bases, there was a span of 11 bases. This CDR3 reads CASSPGRVQPQHF. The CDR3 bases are TGTGCCAGCAGCCCAGGGCGCGTTCAGCCCCAGCATTTT.

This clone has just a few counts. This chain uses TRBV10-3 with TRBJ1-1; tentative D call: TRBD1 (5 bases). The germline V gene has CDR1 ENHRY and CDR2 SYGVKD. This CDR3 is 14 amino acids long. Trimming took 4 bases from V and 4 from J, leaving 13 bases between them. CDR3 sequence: CAISGTGVITEAFF. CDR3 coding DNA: TGTGCCATCAGTGGAACGGGGGTGATCACTGAAGCTTTCTTT.

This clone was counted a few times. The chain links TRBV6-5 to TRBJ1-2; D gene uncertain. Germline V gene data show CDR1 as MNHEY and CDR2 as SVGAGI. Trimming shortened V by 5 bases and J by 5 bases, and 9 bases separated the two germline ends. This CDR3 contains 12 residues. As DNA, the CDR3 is TGTGCCAGCAGTCCTCTCGTTTATGGCTACACCTTC. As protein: CASSPLVYGYTF.

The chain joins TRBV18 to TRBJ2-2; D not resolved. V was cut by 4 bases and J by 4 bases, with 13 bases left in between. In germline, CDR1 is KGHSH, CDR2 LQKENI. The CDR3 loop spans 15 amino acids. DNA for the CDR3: TGTGCCAGCTCACGAATGGGCTCTAGCACCGGGGAGCTGTTTTTT. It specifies CASSRMGSSTGELFF.

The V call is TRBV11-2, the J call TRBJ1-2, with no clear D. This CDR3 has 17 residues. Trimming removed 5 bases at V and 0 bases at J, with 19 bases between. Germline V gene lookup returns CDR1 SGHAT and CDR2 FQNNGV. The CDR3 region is CASSLQGLALSNYGYTF. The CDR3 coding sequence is TGTGCCAGCAGCCTCCAAGGCCTCGCGCTCTCTAACTATGGCTACACCTTC.

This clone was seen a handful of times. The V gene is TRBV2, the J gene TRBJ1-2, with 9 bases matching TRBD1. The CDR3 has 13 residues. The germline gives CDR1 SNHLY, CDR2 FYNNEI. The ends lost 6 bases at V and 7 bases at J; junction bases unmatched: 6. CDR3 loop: CASSRTGAVGYTF. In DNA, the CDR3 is TGTGCCAGCAGCCGGACAGGGGCGGTTGGCTACACCTTC.

The CDR3 bases are TGTGCCAGCAGACTAGGGACTAGCGGGAGTAGTTTCTACGAGCAGTACTTC. It specifies CASRLGTSGSSFYEQYF. This rearrangement joins TRBV27 to TRBJ2-7; 14 bases are shared with TRBD2. The CDR3 is 17 amino acids. Per the germline V gene, CDR1 is MNHEY and CDR2 is SMNVEV (reference sequence). Trimming removed 6 bases from V and 3 bases from J; junction bases left unmatched: 10.

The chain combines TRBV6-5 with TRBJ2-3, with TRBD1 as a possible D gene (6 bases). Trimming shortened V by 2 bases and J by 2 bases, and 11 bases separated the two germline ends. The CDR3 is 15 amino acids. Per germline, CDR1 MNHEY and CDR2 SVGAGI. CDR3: CASSYQVGATDTQYF. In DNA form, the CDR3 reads TGTGCCAGCAGTTACCAAGTGGGGGCCACAGATACGCAGTATTTT.

CDR3 in DNA: TGTGCCAGTACAAGCGGGGGAACCGGGGAGCTGTTTTTT. Protein product: CASTSGGTGELFF. The chain employs TRBV19 and TRBJ2-2, with TRBD2 identical over 8 bases. Germline trimming cut 7 bases from V and 5 bases from J; bases unmatched to any gene: 3. The CDR3 is 13 residues long. From germline, CDR1 is LNHDA and CDR2 SQIVND (reference sequence).

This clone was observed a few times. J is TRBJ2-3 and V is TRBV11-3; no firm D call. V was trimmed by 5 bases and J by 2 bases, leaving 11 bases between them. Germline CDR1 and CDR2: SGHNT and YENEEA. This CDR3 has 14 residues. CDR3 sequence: CASSPSPNTDTQYF. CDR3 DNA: TGTGCCAGCAGCCCAAGTCCCAACACAGATACGCAGTATTTT.

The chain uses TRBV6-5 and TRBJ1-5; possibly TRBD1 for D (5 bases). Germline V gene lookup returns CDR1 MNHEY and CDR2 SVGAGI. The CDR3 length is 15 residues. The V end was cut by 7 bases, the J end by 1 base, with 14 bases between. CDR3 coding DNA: TGTGCCAGCATTAGAGACAGCCAAAGCAATCAGCCCCAGCATTTT. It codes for CASIRDSQSNQPQHF.